These T cell receptor beta chains were read from a single sample in a study of radiation and T cells in renal cell carcinoma. Assay used: immunoSEQ multiplex PCR; TCRdb lists only in-frame clones, some missing. There are around 77,000 clones in the sample; 75% to 90% occur only once, and approximately 2.3% lies in the top ten. This specimen consisted of blood, obtained from a patient whose treatment included radiotherapy and nephrectomy. The receptors here all came from a woman aged 55-70 years with renal cell carcinoma. The CDR3 runs from the conserved cysteine through the conserved F or W. Fields, in order: V gene, D gene, clone size, CDR3 protein. A D gene is named only where the DNA matches it firmly. Clone size, where shown, is once, few, many, or a class for clones that have expanded.

V gene: TRBV7-9
D gene: TRBD2
clone size: NA
CDR3 protein: CASGLADLLQETQYF

V gene: TRBV7-9
D gene: TRBD1
clone size: NA
CDR3 protein: CASSPQGMNTGELFF

V gene: TRBV7-6
D gene: NA
clone size: NA
CDR3 protein: CASSLAPANEKLFF

V gene: TRBV6-6
D gene: NA
clone size: NA
CDR3 protein: CASSPDQFF

V gene: TRBV28
D gene: NA
clone size: medium-sized
CDR3 protein: CATGERGMAFF

V gene: TRBV7-2
D gene: NA
clone size: NA
CDR3 protein: CASSLGGPQAYNEQFF

V gene: TRBV6-5
D gene: NA
clone size: once
CDR3 protein: CASSYSNEQYF

V gene: TRBV5-1
D gene: TRBD1
clone size: NA
CDR3 protein: CASSLDGTGSTDTQYF

V gene: TRBV6-1
D gene: NA
clone size: few
CDR3 protein: CASSEGSYSGNTIYF

V gene: TRBV10-3
D gene: NA
clone size: NA
CDR3 protein: CAISELAFSDEQYF

V gene: TRBV10-3
D gene: TRBD1
clone size: NA
CDR3 protein: CAISEEGTGDMNTEAFF

V gene: TRBV6-5
D gene: NA
clone size: few
CDR3 protein: CASSYSTNQPQHF

V gene: TRBV14
D gene: NA
clone size: NA
CDR3 protein: CASSSRTFNGLDTQYF

V gene: TRBV7-9
D gene: TRBD1
clone size: NA
CDR3 protein: CASSLGTGGGYEQYF

V gene: TRBV28
D gene: NA
clone size: NA
CDR3 protein: CASSLVGTKVFYEQYF

V gene: TRBV7-9
D gene: TRBD1
clone size: NA
CDR3 protein: CASSSATGVRTDTQYF

V gene: TRBV5-1
D gene: TRBD1
clone size: NA
CDR3 protein: CASSLGGQGNYGYTF

V gene: TRBV18
D gene: TRBD2
clone size: NA
CDR3 protein: CASSPGTSGRNEQFF

V gene: TRBV5-6
D gene: NA
clone size: NA
CDR3 protein: CASSLRNGETQYF

V gene: TRBV9
D gene: NA
clone size: NA
CDR3 protein: CASSAPILTLSTDTQYF

V gene: TRBV27
D gene: NA
clone size: NA
CDR3 protein: CASSLSSTDTQYF

V gene: TRBV5-1
D gene: TRBD2
clone size: NA
CDR3 protein: CASSFTTSGDQETQYF

V gene: TRBV5-6
D gene: NA
clone size: NA
CDR3 protein: CASSFPPDPSGNTEAFF

V gene: TRBV4-2
D gene: NA
clone size: NA
CDR3 protein: CASSQVQRIDSYNEQFF

V gene: TRBV27
D gene: NA
clone size: NA
CDR3 protein: CASSLAGSSGNTIYF

V gene: TRBV11-1
D gene: NA
clone size: few
CDR3 protein: CASSLGAGQNYGYTF

V gene: TRBV7-2
D gene: NA
clone size: NA
CDR3 protein: CASSLIAESNQPQHF

V gene: TRBV28
D gene: NA
clone size: few
CDR3 protein: CASGVQGFPYEQYF

V gene: TRBV10-3
D gene: NA
clone size: NA
CDR3 protein: CAISHVRGGQYF

V gene: TRBV5-4
D gene: NA
clone size: NA
CDR3 protein: CASSLVGRDLYGYTF

V gene: TRBV10-1
D gene: NA
clone size: once
CDR3 protein: CASSAGGNQPQHF

V gene: TRBV7-9
D gene: NA
clone size: once
CDR3 protein: CASSLLTGSPLHF

V gene: TRBV30
D gene: TRBD2
clone size: NA
CDR3 protein: CAWSTSGRPEQFF

V gene: TRBV21-1
D gene: NA
clone size: NA
CDR3 protein: CASSKALKTRQGGEQFF

V gene: TRBV30
D gene: NA
clone size: few
CDR3 protein: CAWSRMNTEAFF

V gene: TRBV11-3
D gene: NA
clone size: few
CDR3 protein: CASSFSPGDGAFF